Sequencing of this TCR beta chain was carried out in a study of OX40 agonist ivuxolimab in advanced cancers. TCRdb's table, derived via immunoSEQ multiplex PCR, lists solely in-frame clones and lacks some. This table holds some 140,000 clones, approximately 90% found once. Only a few counts were recorded for this clone. The target antigen is unknown. Germline CDR1 SGHRS, CDR2 YFSETQ. The germline V and J ends were trimmed by 4 bases and 2 bases, with 13 bases remaining between them. The CDR3 runs 15 residues. Study outcomes and limitations: The CD4+ and CD8+ T cells in the blood had expanded clonally by week 6 at 0.1 to 3.0 mg/kg. In a subset of nonresponders, normalized T-cell clonal expansion was also low. The average count of expanded clones was higher among CD8+ T cells than among CD4+.

V and J are TRBV5-1 and TRBJ1-5, with D unclear. This sample comprised CD4+ or CD8+ T cells sorted from blood, obtained in a trial of the OX40 agonist ivuxolimab. The clonotype originates from an adult with an advanced solid tumor such as melanoma, head and neck, liver or kidney cancer. The CDR3 is CASSLSPGGNQPQHF. In DNA form, the CDR3 reads TGCGCCAGCAGCCTCTCGCCCGGGGGCAATCAGCCCCAGCATTTT.